This T cell receptor beta chain was recorded in a study of blood T cell repertoires in COVID-19. Sequenced by immunoSEQ multiplex PCR; TCRdb stores in-frame clones only, minus some. The sample has approximately 200,000 clones, 70% to 90% seen once. Participant ages covered roughly 18 to 89 years across 24 US areas. Assignments of participants to cohorts depended upon their own reported clinical history. The V end lost 1 base, the J end lost 4 bases, and 10 bases lay between the germline ends. Per the germline V gene, CDR1 is LNHNV and CDR2 is YYDKDF (reference sequence). The CDR3 is 15 residues long. The specimen was PBMCs or T cells enriched from blood (not recorded which). The rearrangement joins TRBV15 to TRBJ1-4; D may be TRBD1 (5 bases). The receptor comes from a man aged 25-45 years who had recovered from COVID-19. The CDR3 protein is CATSRVGLINEKLFF. For the CDR3, the DNA is TGTGCCACCAGCAGAGTGGGACTGATTAATGAAAAACTGTTTTTT.